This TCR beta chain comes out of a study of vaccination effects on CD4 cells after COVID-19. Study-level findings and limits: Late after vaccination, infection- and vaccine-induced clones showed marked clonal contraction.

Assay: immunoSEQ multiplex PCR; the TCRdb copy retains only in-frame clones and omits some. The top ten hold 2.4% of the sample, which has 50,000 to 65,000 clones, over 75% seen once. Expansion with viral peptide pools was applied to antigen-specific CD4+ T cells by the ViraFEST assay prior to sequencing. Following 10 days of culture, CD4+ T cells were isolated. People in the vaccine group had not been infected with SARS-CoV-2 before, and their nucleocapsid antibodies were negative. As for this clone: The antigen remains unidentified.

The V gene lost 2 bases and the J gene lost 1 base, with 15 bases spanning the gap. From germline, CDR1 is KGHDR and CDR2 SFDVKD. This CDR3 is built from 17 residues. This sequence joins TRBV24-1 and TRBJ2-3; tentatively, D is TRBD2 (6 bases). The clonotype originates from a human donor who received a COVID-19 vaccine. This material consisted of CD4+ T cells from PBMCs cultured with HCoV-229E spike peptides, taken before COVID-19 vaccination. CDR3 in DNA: TGTGCCACCAGTGATTCCCCTCGTAGCGGAGGCACAGATACGCAGTATTTT. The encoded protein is CATSDSPRSGGTDTQYF.